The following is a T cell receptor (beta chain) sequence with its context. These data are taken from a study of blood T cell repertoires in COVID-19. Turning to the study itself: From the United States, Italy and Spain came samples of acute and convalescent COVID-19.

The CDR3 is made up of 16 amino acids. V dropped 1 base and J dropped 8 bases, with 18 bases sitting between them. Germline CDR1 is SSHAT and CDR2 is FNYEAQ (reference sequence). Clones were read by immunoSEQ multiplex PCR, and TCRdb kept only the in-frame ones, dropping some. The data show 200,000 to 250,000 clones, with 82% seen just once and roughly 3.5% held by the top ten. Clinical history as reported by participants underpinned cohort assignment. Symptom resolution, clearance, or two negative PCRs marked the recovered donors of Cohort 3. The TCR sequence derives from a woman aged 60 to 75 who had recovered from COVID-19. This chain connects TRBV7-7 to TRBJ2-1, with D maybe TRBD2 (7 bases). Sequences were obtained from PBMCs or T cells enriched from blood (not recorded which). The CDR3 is CASSLGLGGDIDEQFF. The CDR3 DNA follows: TGTGCCAGCAGCTTAGGCCTAGGGGGGGACATTGATGAGCAGTTCTTC.